Listed below are T cell receptor beta chains from one sample, sequenced in a study of STAT5B mutations in CD4+ large granular lymphocyte leukemia. Clones were read by immunoSEQ multiplex PCR, and TCRdb kept only the in-frame ones, dropping some. The table has about 45,000 clones, around 86% seen once. Sequenced sample: CD4+ T cells from blood buffy coats. The source of these receptors is a human donor in good health. The CDR3 runs from the conserved cysteine through the conserved F or W. The D gene is left open where the match is weak. Part of the rows lack a size; the others show once, few, many or a class for expanded clones.

TRBJ1-2,.,.,TRBV6-6,CASSGREGGDYGYTF,TGTGCCAGCAGTGGACGGGAGGGGGGCGACTATGGCTACACCTTC
TRBJ1-5,.,.,TRBV19,CASRGGGNQPQHF,TGTGCCAGTAGAGGTGGAGGCAATCAGCCCCAGCATTTT
TRBJ1-2,.,.,TRBV6-5,CASSSAVVGYTF,TGTGCCAGCAGTTCGGCCGTTGTCGGCTACACCTTC
TRBJ2-7,.,TRBD2,TRBV6-5,CASRLGLAGVYEQYF,TGTGCCAGCAGACTGGGACTAGCGGGAGTCTACGAGCAGTACTTC
TRBJ1-5,.,.,TRBV2,CASTREQGDQPQHF,TGTGCCAGCACCAGGGAGCAAGGGGATCAGCCCCAGCATTTT
TRBJ2-2,.,TRBD1,TRBV11-3,CASSLSSTGYTGELFF,TGTGCCAGCAGCTTATCTTCGACAGGGTACACCGGGGAGCTGTTTTTT
TRBJ1-3,.,.,TRBV12-5,CASAGTRIF,TGTGCTAGTGCTGGGACCCGAATTTTT
TRBJ1-2,.,TRBD1,TRBV30,CAWGGYGGQLTNYGYTF,TGTGCCTGGGGGGGTTACGGGGGACAGCTCACTAACTATGGCTACACCTTC
TRBJ2-7,.,TRBD1,TRBV5-1,CASSLGQGRTSYEQYF,TGCGCCAGCAGCTTAGGACAGGGACGTACCTCCTACGAGCAGTACTTC
TRBJ2-7,.,TRBD1,TRBV5-1,CASSWTGTGGISYEQYF,TGCGCCAGCAGCTGGACCGGGACAGGGGGAATCTCCTACGAGCAGTACTTC
TRBJ2-7,.,TRBD1,TRBV7-8,CASSSESPGQGDEQYF,TGTGCCAGCAGCTCCGAAAGCCCGGGACAGGGAGACGAGCAGTACTTC
TRBJ2-5,.,TRBD2,TRBV4-2,CASSLPGTSVETQYF,TGTGCCAGCAGCCTTCCCGGGACTAGCGTAGAGACCCAGTACTTC
TRBJ1-4,.,.,TRBV7-9,CASSSGPRLTNEKLFF,TGTGCCAGCAGCTCGGGACCCAGGCTTACTAATGAAAAACTGTTTTTT
TRBJ2-3,.,TRBD2,TRBV28,CASTTPIGIAGDSDTQYF,TGTGCCAGCACAACGCCTATCGGAATAGCGGGAGACTCAGATACGCAGTATTTT
TRBJ2-5,.,TRBD2,TRBV19,CASAALAGALRTRYF,TGTGCCAGCGCGGCGCTAGCGGGAGCGCTGCGGACCCGGTACTTC
TRBJ1-2,.,TRBD1,TRBV6-4,CASSERAGGSGYTF,TGTGCCAGCAGTGAAAGAGCAGGGGGCTCTGGCTACACCTTC
TRBJ1-2,.,.,TRBV7-2,CASSIDKGYGYTF,TGTGCCAGCAGCATAGACAAGGGCTATGGCTACACCTTC
TRBJ1-3,.,.,TRBV2,CASTQGRSSGNTIYF,TGTGCCAGCACCCAGGGACGGAGCTCTGGAAACACCATATATTTT
TRBJ1-5,few,.,TRBV2,CASNRENQPQHF,TGTGCCAGCAACAGGGAGAATCAGCCCCAGCATTTT
TRBJ2-7,once,TRBD1,TRBV4-3,CASSQTQGPHYEQYF,TGCGCCAGCAGCCAAACACAGGGGCCCCACTACGAGCAGTACTTC
TRBJ2-3,.,TRBD2,TRBV5-4,CASSSSGSGTDTQYF,TGTGCCAGCAGCTCGAGCGGGAGTGGTACAGATACGCAGTATTTT
TRBJ2-1,.,TRBD2,TRBV9,CASSVGPGTRGNEQFF,TGTGCCAGCAGCGTCGGTCCCGGGACTAGGGGGAATGAGCAGTTCTTC
TRBJ2-6,.,.,TRBV28,CASSLWAAGANVLTF,TGTGCCAGCAGTTTATGGGCAGCGGGGGCCAACGTCCTGACTTTC
TRBJ2-5,.,.,TRBV18,CASSPYEETQYF,TGTGCCAGCTCACCATATGAAGAGACCCAGTACTTC
TRBJ2-7,once,TRBD2,TRBV4-1,CASSQVAGAQPYEQYF,TGCGCCAGCAGCCAAGTAGCGGGAGCGCAACCCTACGAGCAGTACTTC
TRBJ1-2,.,.,TRBV6-8,CASSYCGLRDGYTF,TGTGCCAGCAGTTACTGCGGACTTAGGGATGGCTACACCTTC
TRBJ1-3,.,.,TRBV5-6,CASSFYGNTIYF,TGTGCCAGCAGCTTTTATGGAAACACCATATATTTT